The 7 T cell receptor beta chains below were found in one sample sequenced in a study of T cell responses to AZD1222 COVID-19 vaccine. This table comes from immunoSEQ multiplex PCR, and its TCRdb copy is limited to in-frame clones, with some not included. The data contain roughly 62,000 clones, 76% of them singletons. The specimen was peripheral blood, collected on day 0 of AZD1222 vaccination. The source is an adult in good health.

The rearrangement joins TRBV6-1 to TRBJ1-4; no clear D gene. V was cut by 3 bases and J by 4 bases, with 6 bases left in between. Per the germline V gene, CDR1 is MNHNS and CDR2 is SASEGT. CDR3 length: 13 amino acids. The DNA for the CDR3 is TGTGCCAGCAGTGACACTAATAATGAAAAACTGTTTTTT. It encodes CASSDTNNEKLFF.

The gene calls are TRBV18 and TRBJ1-5; no definite D call. Trimming stripped 0 bases from V and 8 bases from J, with 11 bases between. Germline V gives CDR1 KGHSH, CDR2 LQKENI. The CDR3 extends over 14 amino acids. The CDR3 loop is CASSPPSGGKPQHF. The CDR3, as DNA: TGTGCCAGCTCACCACCGTCGGGAGGGAAGCCCCAGCATTTT. Full variable domain (missing parts from reference TRBV18 and TRBJ1-5): NAGVMQNPRHLVRRRGQEARLRCSPMKGHSHVYWYRQLPEEGLKFMVYLQKENIIDESGMPKERFSAEFPKEGPSILRIQQVVRGDSAAYFCASSPPSGGKPQHFGDGTRLSIL.

The chain combines TRBV19 with TRBJ2-1; the D call may be TRBD1 or TRBD2 (6 bases each). Trimming left V 11 bases short and J 10 bases short, with 15 bases between. Germline CDR1 reads LNHDA; CDR2 reads SQIVND (reference sequence). CDR3 length equals 11 residues. As DNA, the CDR3 is TGTGCCTCCAAGGGGGGCCAAGAGCAGTTCTTC. This codes for CASKGGQEQFF.

This rearrangement joins TRBV10-1 to TRBJ2-2; D assignment may be TRBD1 or TRBD2 (5 bases each). Germline lookup yields CDR1 WNHNN and CDR2 SYGVQD (reference sequence). This CDR3 spans 15 amino acids. Trimming pared 4 bases from V and 1 base from J, leaving 10 bases between. The chain's CDR3 is CASSGGPRNTGELFF. Here the CDR3 DNA reads TGCGCCAGCAGTGGGGGACCCAGGAACACCGGGGAGCTGTTTTTT.

Note on this clone: This CDR3 is also generated by other DNA sequences in the sample. This chain uses TRBV7-9 with TRBJ2-7; TRBD1 aligns across 11 bases. The J segment lost 6 bases and the V segment lost 4 bases, leaving 8 bases of the junction unmatched. Germline V gene data show CDR1 as SEHNR and CDR2 as FQNEAQ (reference sequence). The CDR3 has 15 amino acids. CDR3 protein: CASSSWTGGIPEQYF. Here the CDR3 DNA reads TGTGCCAGCAGCTCTTGGACAGGGGGCATCCCCGAGCAGTACTTC.

V usage is TRBV6-6 and J usage is TRBJ1-3, with no clear D. Trimming left V 5 bases short and J 7 bases short, with 21 bases between. This CDR3 has 16 residues. The germline V gene encodes CDR1 MNHNY and CDR2 SVGAGI (reference sequence). The CDR3 is CASSPDPRNPSNTIYF. CDR3 in DNA: TGTGCCAGCAGTCCTGATCCCCGCAACCCTTCTAACACCATATATTTT.

The chain carries TRBV3-1 (or the pseudogene TRBV3-2) and TRBJ2-1; D is uncertain. With 0 bases removed from V and 7 bases from J, the gap between germline ends came to 7 bases. The CDR3 is 13 residues long. Germline V CDR1 and CDR2: LGHDT, YNNKEL (reference sequence). CDR3 DNA sequence: TGTGCCAGCAGCCAAGATACTCCGAATGAGCAGTTCTTC. Translating gives CASSQDTPNEQFF.